This T cell receptor beta chain stems from a study of memory CD4+ T cells and cytomegalovirus serostatus. Single viable CD3+CD4+CD8-CD45RO+ cells were sorted as the memory CD4+ T cells. Repertoires were generated with immunoSEQ multiplex PCR, while TCRdb's copy carries only in-frame clones and drops some. The sample yields about 56,000 clones, around 76% seen once. Looked up from germline, CDR1 is MNHEY and CDR2 is SVGAGI. Trimming left V 5 bases short and J 1 base short, with 14 bases between. The CDR3 is 15 amino acids. The sequenced sample was memory CD4+ T cells from blood. This clonotype was obtained from an adult in good health and CMV-seronegative. V is TRBV6-5 and J is TRBJ1-1; TRBD1 is a possible D gene (6 bases). The CDR3 loop reads CASSGSGGRNTEAFF. DNA of the CDR3: TGTGCCAGCAGTGGGTCGGGGGGCAGGAACACTGAAGCTTTCTTT.